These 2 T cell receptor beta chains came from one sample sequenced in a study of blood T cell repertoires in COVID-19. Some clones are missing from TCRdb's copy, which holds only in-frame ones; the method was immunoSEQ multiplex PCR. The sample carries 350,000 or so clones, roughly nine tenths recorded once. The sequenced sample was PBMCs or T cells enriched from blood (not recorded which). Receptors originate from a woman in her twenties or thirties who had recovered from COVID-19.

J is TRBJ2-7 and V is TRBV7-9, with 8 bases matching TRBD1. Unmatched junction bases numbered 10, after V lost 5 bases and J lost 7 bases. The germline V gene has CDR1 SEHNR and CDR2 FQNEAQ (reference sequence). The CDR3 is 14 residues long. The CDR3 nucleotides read TGTGCCAGCAGCCCGACAGGGGACCGGAGAGAGCAGTACTTC. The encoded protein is CASSPTGDRREQYF.

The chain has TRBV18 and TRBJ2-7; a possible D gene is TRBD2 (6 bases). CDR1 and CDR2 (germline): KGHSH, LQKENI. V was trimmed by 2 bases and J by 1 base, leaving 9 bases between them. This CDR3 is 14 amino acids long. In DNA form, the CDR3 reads TGTGCCAGCTCACCAACGGCGGGATCCTACGAGCAGTACTTC. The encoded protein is CASSPTAGSYEQYF.